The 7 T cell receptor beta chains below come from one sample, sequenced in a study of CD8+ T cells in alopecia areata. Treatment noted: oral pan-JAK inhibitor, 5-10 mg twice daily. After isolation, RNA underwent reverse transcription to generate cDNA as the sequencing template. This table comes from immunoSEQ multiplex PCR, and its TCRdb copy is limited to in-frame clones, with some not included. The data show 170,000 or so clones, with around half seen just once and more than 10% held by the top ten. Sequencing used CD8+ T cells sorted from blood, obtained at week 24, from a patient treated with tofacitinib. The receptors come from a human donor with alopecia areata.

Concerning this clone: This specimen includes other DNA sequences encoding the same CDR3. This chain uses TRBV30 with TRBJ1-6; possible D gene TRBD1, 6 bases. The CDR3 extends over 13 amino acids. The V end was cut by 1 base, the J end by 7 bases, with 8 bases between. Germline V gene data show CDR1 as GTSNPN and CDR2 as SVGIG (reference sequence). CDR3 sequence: CAWSGGGNSPLHF. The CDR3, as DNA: TGTGCCTGGAGTGGCGGGGGCAATTCACCCCTCCACTTT.

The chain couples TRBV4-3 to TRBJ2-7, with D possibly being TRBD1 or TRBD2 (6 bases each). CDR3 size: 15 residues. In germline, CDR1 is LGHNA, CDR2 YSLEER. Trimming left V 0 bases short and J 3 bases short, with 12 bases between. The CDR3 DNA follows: TGCGCCAGCAGCCAAGAAGGGGGGATCAACTACGAGCAGTACTTC. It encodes CASSQEGGINYEQYF.

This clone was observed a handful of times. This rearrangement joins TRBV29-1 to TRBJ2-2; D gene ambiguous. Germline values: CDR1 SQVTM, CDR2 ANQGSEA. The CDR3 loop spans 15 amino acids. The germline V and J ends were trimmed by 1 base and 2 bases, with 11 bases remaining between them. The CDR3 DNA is TGCAGCGTTGAAGGCGAGGTCGGAAACACCGGGGAGCTGTTTTTT. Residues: CSVEGEVGNTGELFF.

CDR3 amino acids: CASSALAGSTYEQYF. The DNA of the CDR3 is TGTGCCAGCAGCGCCCTAGCGGGGTCAACCTACGAGCAGTACTTC. The J gene is TRBJ2-7, the V gene TRBV9, with 9 positions matching TRBD2. The V segment lost 3 bases and the J segment 2 bases; nucleotides outside the gene matches: 6. Germline-derived CDR1 and CDR2 are SGDLS and YYNGEE. This CDR3 comprises 15 residues. The whole variable domain, filled in from reference TRBV9 and TRBJ2-7, reads DSGVTQTPKHLITATGQRVTLRCSPRSGDLSVYWYQQSLDQGLQFLIQYYNGEERAKGNILERFSAQQFPDLHSELNLSSLELGDSALYFCASSALAGSTYEQYFGPGTRLTVT.

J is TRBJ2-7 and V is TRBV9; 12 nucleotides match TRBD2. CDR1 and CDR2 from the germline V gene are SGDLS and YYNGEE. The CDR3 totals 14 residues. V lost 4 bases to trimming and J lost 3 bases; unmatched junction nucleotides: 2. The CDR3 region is CASSLGLAGYEQYF. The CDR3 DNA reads TGTGCCAGCAGCCTGGGACTAGCGGGCTACGAGCAGTACTTC.

CDR3 sequence reads: CSVGYGRGYEQYF. CDR3 nucleotide sequence: TGCAGCGTTGGGTATGGTCGGGGCTACGAGCAGTACTTC. This chain connects TRBV29-1 to TRBJ2-7; possible D gene TRBD2, 5 bases. Trimming cost V 4 bases and J 3 bases, with 13 bases left between them. CDR1 SQVTM and CDR2 ANQGSEA come from the germline V gene. The CDR3 covers 13 residues.

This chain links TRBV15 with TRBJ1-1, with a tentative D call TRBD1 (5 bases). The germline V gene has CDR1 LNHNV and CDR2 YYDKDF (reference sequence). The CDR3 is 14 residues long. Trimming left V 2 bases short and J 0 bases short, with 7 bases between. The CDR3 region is CATSRKQVNTEAFF. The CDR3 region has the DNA TGTGCCACCAGCAGAAAACAGGTGAACACTGAAGCTTTCTTT.